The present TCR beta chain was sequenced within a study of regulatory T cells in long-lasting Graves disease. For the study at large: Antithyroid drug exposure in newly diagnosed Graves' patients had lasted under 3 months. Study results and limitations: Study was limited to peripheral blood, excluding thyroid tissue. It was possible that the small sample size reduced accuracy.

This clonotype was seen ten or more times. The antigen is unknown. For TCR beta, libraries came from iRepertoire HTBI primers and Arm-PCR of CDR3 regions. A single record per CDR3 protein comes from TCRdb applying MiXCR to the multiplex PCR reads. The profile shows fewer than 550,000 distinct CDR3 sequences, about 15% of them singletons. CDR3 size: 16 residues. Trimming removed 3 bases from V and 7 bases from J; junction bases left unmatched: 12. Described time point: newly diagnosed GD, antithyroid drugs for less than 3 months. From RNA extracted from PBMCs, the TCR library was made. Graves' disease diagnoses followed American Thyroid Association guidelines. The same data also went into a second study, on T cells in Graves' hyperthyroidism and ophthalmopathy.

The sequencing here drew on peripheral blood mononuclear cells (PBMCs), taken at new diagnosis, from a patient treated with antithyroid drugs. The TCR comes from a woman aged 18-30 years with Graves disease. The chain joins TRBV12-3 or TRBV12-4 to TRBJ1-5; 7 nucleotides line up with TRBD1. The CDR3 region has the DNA TGTGCCAGCAGTTTCAGGGCCAGGGGGTACGGGCAGCCCCAGCATTTT. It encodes CASSFRARGYGQPQHF.